A few counts support the clone carrying this T cell receptor (beta chain). Its target is not known. CDR3 size: 14 residues. The V end lost 1 base, the J end lost 7 bases, and 13 bases lay between the germline ends. From germline, CDR1 is LGHDT and CDR2 YNNKEL (reference sequence). The source of the sample is a study of vaccination effects on CD4 cells after COVID-19. About the study: The cohort was immunized with two doses of either the BNT162b2 or mRNA-1273 vaccine.

After expansion with viral peptide pools in the ViraFEST assay, antigen-specific CD4+ T cells were sequenced. The culture ran for nine to ten days, and then CD4+ T cells were isolated. Having tested negative for nucleocapsid antibodies, the vaccine recipients showed no prior SARS-CoV-2 infection. Cultures used about 2 million PBMC per well, 9.5 to 10 IU/ml IL-2 and 10 ug/ml peptides. IL-2 medium was substituted for half the medium on days 3 and 7. Assay used: immunoSEQ multiplex PCR; TCRdb lists only in-frame clones, some missing. The table shows approximately 22,000 clones, with around 74% occurring only once.

The chain links TRBV3-1 (or the pseudogene TRBV3-2) to TRBJ1-2; D remains ambiguous. The sequencing used CD4+ T cells from PBMCs cultured with HCoV-NL63 spike peptides, collected before COVID-19 vaccination. The receptor comes from a human donor who received a COVID-19 vaccine. The CDR3 DNA reads as TGTGCCAGCAGCCAAGGGGAGGGTCCCGGTGGCTACACCTTC. It translates to CASSQGEGPGGYTF.